Shown below are 4 T cell receptor beta chains from a single sample sequenced in a study of Graves' ophthalmopathy and Graves' hyperthyroidism. The sequenced template was RNA, covering the TCR beta CDR3 region. First-round RT-PCR with HTBI primers preceded a second-round multiplex PCR. TCRdb passed the multiplex PCR reads through MiXCR, listing each CDR3 protein once. Found here are hundreds of thousands of distinct CDR3 sequences, 22% of them singletons; the top ten hold around 6.5%. Material for sequencing was peripheral blood. These receptors came from a woman younger than 35 with stable Graves' hyperthyroidism. Some clones in this sample may be carry-over from other donors' samples.

The chain joins TRBV12-3 or TRBV12-4 to TRBJ1-1; D is perhaps TRBD1 (6 bases). The ends were cut back, 4 bases at V and 3 bases at J, with 12 bases in the middle. The CDR3 is 14 residues long. The CDR3 DNA follows: TGTGCCAGCAGTTGGGACATCGGGGACACTGAAGCTTTCTTT. Translating it yields CASSWDIGDTEAFF.

DNA for the CDR3: TGTGCCAGTGACGACAGGGGCGGCTATGGCTACACCTTC. It specifies CASDDRGGYGYTF. The chain uses TRBV6-1 and TRBJ1-2; TRBD1 agrees at 8 bases. Per the germline V gene, CDR1 is MNHNS and CDR2 is SASEGT. V dropped 9 bases and J dropped 4; count of bases not matched to a gene: 7. The length of the CDR3 is 13 residues.

This clonotype was detected a few times. An end of the junction does not agree with germline; a read error may underlie this. The chain combines TRBV6-5 with TRBJ1-2; D ambiguous. This CDR3 region has 13 residues. The germline CDR1 and CDR2 sequences are MNHEY and SVGAGI. The DNA of the CDR3 is TGTACCAGCAGTTACTCGACCCTCGTCGGCTACACCTTC. Its translation is CTSSYSTLVGYTF.

The V call is TRBV12-3 or TRBV12-4, the J call TRBJ1-2, with a weak D call TRBD1 (5 bases). V dropped 7 bases and J dropped 2 bases, with 17 bases sitting between them. The CDR3 covers 15 residues. The CDR3 nucleotides read TGTGCCAGCACTTCGGGGCCGCGCCGGAACTATGGCTACACCTTC. This sequence encodes CASTSGPRRNYGYTF.